This T cell receptor (beta chain) was profiled in a study of blood T cell repertoires in COVID-19. This CDR3 spans 14 amino acids. Germline trimming cut 7 bases from V and 4 bases from J; bases unmatched to any gene: 7. Germline assignment: CDR1 LNHDA and CDR2 SQIVND (reference sequence). This clone was observed once. Clones were sequenced by immunoSEQ multiplex PCR, and TCRdb holds only the in-frame ones, with some missing. The data contain 75,000 to 90,000 clones, more than 85% of them singletons. The chain has TRBV19 and TRBJ2-5; 9 positions agree with TRBD2. This TCR derives from a man of 80 years or more with active or convalescent COVID-19. What was sequenced was peripheral blood. The CDR3: CASTKTSGGETQYF. The CDR3 DNA sequence: TGTGCCAGTACCAAGACTAGCGGAGGAGAGACCCAGTACTTC. Full variable domain (remainder filled in from reference TRBV19 and TRBJ2-5): DGGITQSPKYLFRKEGQNVTLSCEQNLNHDAMYWYRQDPGQGLRLIYYSQIVNDFQKGDIAEGYSVSREKKESFPLTVTSAQKNPTAFYLCASTKTSGGETQYFGPGTRLLVL.